This T cell receptor beta chain appears in the sequencing data of a study of cytomegalovirus exposure and HLA in healthy donors. Germline V gives CDR1 MDHEN, CDR2 SYDVKM. V shed 7 bases and J 8 bases; nucleotides not matched to a gene: 12. The CDR3 totals 15 residues. Using immunoSEQ multiplex PCR, the repertoire was profiled, and TCRdb retains in-frame clones only, with some absent. The data show some 45,000 clones, 90% to 95% seen once. This TCR was recovered from a man aged 18 to 35 in good health and CMV-seronegative. The source material was PBMCs. This chain joins TRBV28 and TRBJ2-1; 9 nucleotides line up with TRBD1. The CDR3 DNA sequence: TGTGCCAGCACCAAAACCGGGACAGGGTTTGATGAGCAGTTCTTC. It yields the protein CASTKTGTGFDEQFF.